This TCR beta chain stems from a study of blood T cell repertoires in COVID-19. Study as a whole: Acute-phase and convalescent COVID-19 samples originated in the United States, Italy and Spain. Nucleic acid was either cDNA or gDNA, and it came from T cells, B-cell-depleted T cells, or PBMCs.

The assay was immunoSEQ multiplex PCR, and TCRdb's table has in-frame clones only and misses some. The sample yields 150,000 or so clones, roughly 90% seen once. This CDR3 comprises 13 residues. Per the germline V gene, CDR1 is GTSNPN and CDR2 is SVGIG (reference sequence). V was cut by 4 bases and J by 10 bases, with 14 bases left in between. The material sequenced was peripheral blood. The sequence came from a human donor in a cohort sampled during active COVID-19. The rearrangement uses TRBV30 and TRBJ1-6, with D possibly TRBD1 on 5 matching bases. Written as DNA, the CDR3 is TGTGCCTGGACTCGGGACTTGGTCTCACCCCTCCACTTT. Translated, it gives CAWTRDLVSPLHF.